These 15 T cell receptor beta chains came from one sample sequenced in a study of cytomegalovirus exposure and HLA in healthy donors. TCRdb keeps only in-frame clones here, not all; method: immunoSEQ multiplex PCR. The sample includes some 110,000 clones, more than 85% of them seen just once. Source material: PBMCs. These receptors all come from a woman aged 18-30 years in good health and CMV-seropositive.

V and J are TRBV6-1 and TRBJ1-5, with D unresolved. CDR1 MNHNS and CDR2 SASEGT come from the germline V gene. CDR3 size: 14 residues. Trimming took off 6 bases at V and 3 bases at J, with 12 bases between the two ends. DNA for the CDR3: TGTGCCAGCAGCCGGGGAGGACCCAATCAGCCCCAGCATTTT. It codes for CASSRGGPNQPQHF.

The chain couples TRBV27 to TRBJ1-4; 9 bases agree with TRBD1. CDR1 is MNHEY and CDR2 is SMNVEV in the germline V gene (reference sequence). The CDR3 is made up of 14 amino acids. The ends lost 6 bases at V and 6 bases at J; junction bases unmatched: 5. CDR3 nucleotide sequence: TGTGCCAGCAGCCCTGGGACAGGGTATGAAAAACTGTTTTTT. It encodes CASSPGTGYEKLFF.

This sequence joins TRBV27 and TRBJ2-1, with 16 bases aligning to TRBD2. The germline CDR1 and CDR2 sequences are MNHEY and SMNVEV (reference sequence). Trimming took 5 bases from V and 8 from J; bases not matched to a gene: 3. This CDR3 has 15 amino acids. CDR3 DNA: TGTGCCAGCAGTCTCGGGACTAGCGGGAGGGATGAGCAGTTCTTC. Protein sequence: CASSLGTSGRDEQFF.

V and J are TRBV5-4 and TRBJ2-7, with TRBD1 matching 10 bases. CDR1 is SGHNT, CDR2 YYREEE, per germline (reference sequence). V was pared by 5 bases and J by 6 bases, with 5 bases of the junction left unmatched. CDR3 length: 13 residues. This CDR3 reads CASRETGGREQYF. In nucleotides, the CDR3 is TGTGCCAGCAGAGAGACAGGGGGCCGCGAGCAGTACTTC.

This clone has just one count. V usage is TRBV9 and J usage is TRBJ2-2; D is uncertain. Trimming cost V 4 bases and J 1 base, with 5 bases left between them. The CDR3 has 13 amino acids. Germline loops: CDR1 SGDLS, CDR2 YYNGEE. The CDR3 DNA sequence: TGTGCCAGCAGCACCGGGAACACCGGGGAGCTGTTTTTT. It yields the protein CASSTGNTGELFF. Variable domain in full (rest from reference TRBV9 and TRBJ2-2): DSGVTQTPKHLITATGQRVTLRCSPRSGDLSVYWYQQSLDQGLQFLIQYYNGEERAKGNILERFSAQQFPDLHSELNLSSLELGDSALYFCASSTGNTGELFFGEGSRLTVL.

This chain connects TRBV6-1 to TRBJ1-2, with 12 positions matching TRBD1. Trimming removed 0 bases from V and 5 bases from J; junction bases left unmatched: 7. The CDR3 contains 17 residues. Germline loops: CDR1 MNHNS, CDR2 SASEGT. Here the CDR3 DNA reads TGTGCCAGCAGTGAAGCGGGGACAGGGGGCCAGGTTTATGGCTACACCTTC. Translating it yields CASSEAGTGGQVYGYTF.

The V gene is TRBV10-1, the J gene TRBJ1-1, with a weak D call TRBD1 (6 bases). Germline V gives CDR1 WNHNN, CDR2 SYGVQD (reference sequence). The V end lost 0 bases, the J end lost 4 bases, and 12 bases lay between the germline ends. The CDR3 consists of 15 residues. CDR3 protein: CASSESMQGFTEAFF. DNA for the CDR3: TGCGCCAGCAGTGAGTCGATGCAGGGGTTCACTGAAGCTTTCTTT.

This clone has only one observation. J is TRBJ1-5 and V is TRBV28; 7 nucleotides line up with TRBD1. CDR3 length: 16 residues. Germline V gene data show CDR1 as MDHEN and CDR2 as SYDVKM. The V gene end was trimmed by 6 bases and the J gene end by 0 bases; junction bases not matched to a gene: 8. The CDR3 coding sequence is TGTGCCAGCAGGAAGACAGGGACATATAGCAATCAGCCCCAGCATTTT. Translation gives CASRKTGTYSNQPQHF.

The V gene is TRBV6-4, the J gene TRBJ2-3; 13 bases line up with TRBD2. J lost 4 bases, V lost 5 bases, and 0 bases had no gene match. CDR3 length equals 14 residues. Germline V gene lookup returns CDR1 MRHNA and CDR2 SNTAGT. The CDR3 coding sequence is TGTGCCAGCAGTACTAGCGGGGGGGCAGATACGCAGTATTTT. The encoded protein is CASSTSGGADTQYF.

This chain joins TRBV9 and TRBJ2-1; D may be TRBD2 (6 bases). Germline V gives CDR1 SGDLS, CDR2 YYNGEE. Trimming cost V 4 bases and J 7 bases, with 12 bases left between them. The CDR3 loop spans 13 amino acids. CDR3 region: CASSPYGGNEQFF. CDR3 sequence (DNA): TGTGCCAGCAGCCCATATGGGGGGAATGAGCAGTTCTTC.

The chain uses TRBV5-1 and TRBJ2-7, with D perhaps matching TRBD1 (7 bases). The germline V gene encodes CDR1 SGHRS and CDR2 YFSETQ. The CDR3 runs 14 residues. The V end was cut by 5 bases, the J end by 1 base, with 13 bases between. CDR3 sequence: CASSSSGGSYEQYF. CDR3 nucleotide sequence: TGCGCCAGCAGTTCTTCAGGGGGGTCCTACGAGCAGTACTTC.

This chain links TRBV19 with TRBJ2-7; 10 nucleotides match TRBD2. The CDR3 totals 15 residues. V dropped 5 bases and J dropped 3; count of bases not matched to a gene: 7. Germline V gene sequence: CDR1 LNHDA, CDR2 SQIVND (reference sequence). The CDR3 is CASSPSSGRHYEQYF. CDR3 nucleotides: TGTGCCAGTAGTCCCTCTAGCGGGAGACACTACGAGCAGTACTTC.

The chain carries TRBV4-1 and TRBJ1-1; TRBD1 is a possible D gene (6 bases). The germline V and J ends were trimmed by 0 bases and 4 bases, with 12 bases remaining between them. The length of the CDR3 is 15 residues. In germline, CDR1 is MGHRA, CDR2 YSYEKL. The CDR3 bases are TGCGCCAGCAGCCAAGAGTTGGGGGGGCTCACTGAAGCTTTCTTT. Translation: CASSQELGGLTEAFF.

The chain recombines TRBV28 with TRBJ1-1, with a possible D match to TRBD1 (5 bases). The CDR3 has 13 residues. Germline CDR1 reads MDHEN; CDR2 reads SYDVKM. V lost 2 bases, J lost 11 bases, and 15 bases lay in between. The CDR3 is CASSLGTGSRAFF. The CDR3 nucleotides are TGTGCCAGCAGTTTAGGGACTGGCAGTCGGGCTTTCTTT. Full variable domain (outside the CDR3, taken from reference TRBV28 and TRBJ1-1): DVKVTQSSRYLVKRTGEKVFLECVQDMDHENMFWYRQDPGLGLRLIYFSYDVKMKEKGDIPEGYSVSREKKERFSLILESASTNQTSMYLCASSLGTGSRAFFGQGTRLTVV.

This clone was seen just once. CDR3 sequence reads: CASSQNRAGYGYTF. DNA of the CDR3: TGTGCCAGCAGCCAAAACAGGGCAGGCTATGGCTACACCTTC. The chain has TRBV7-6 and TRBJ1-2; D possibly corresponds to TRBD1 (6 bases). Trimming cost V 5 bases and J 4 bases, with 14 bases left between them. The CDR3 has 14 amino acids. Germline V gene sequence: CDR1 SGHVS, CDR2 FNYEAQ.